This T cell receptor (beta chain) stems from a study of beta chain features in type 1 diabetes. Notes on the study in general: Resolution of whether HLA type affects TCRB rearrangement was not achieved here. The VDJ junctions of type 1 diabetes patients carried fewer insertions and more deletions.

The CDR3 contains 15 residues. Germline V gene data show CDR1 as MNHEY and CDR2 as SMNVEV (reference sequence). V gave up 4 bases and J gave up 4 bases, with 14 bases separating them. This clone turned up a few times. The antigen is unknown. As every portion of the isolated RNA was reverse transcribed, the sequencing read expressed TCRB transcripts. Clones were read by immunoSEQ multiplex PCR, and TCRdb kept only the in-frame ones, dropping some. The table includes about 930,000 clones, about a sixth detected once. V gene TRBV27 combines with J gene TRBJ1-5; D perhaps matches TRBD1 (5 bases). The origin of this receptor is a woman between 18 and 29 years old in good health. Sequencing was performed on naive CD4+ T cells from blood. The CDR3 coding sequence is TGTGCCAGCAGTTCCCTGGGGGGGATGAATCAGCCCCAGCATTTT. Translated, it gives CASSSLGGMNQPQHF.